This paragraph reports one T cell receptor beta chain. This entry belongs to a study of blood T cell repertoires in COVID-19. Libraries were prepared by immunoSEQ multiplex PCR; TCRdb keeps only in-frame clonotypes and omits some of them. The sample lists 130,000 or so clones, around 80% seen once, with 16% in the top ten. The V gene lost 1 base and the J gene lost 8 bases, with 11 bases spanning the gap. Germline CDR1 SGHAT, CDR2 FQNNGV. The CDR3 contains 13 residues. This chain uses TRBV11-2 with TRBJ1-2; D is perhaps TRBD1 (5 bases). The sequence derives from a man in his sixties with active or convalescent COVID-19. Material for sequencing was peripheral blood. CDR3 residues: CASSLVGEEGYTF. CDR3 nucleotide sequence: TGTGCCAGCAGCTTAGTGGGGGAGGAAGGCTACACCTTC.